The rows below give T cell receptor beta chains drawn from one sample of a study of human T cells and chemical hapten exposure. TCRdb re-called the RACE reads through MiXCR, storing one row per CDR3 protein. In the table there are about 360,000 distinct CDR3 sequences, approximately 5% of which are singletons. Sequencing was performed on whole blood, taken in connection with sensitization to the hapten diphenylcyclopropenone (DPC). Source of these receptors: a woman in her forties or fifties with alopecia areata. Some clones in this sample may be carry-over from other donors' samples. Each CDR3 is given with its conserved first and last residue. The order of the fields is J gene, clone size, V gene, D gene, CDR3 protein, CDR3 DNA. The D gene is left open where the match is weak. Only some rows state a clone size, as once, few, many or a class for expanded clones.

j_gene: TRBJ2-6; abundance: many; v_gene: TRBV4-3; d_gene: NA; CDR3aa: CASSQQGLSSGANVLTF; CDR3nt: TGCGCCAGCAGCCAACAGGGACTCAGCTCTGGGGCCAACGTCCTGACTTTC
j_gene: TRBJ2-6; abundance: many; v_gene: TRBV5-6; d_gene: TRBD1; CDR3aa: CASSLVGQGATGANVLTF; CDR3nt: TGTGCCAGCAGCTTGGTGGGACAGGGGGCTACTGGGGCCAACGTCCTGACTTTC
j_gene: TRBJ1-2; abundance: few; v_gene: TRBV20-1; d_gene: NA; CDR3aa: CSARSGPNYGYTF; CDR3nt: TGCAGTGCTAGAAGCGGACCTAACTATGGCTACACCTTC
j_gene: TRBJ1-3; abundance: many; v_gene: TRBV27; d_gene: NA; CDR3aa: CASSSGQPGNTIYF; CDR3nt: TGTGCCAGCAGTTCGGGACAACCTGGAAACACCATATATTTT
j_gene: TRBJ1-5; abundance: NA; v_gene: TRBV13; d_gene: NA; CDR3aa: CASSLGIREVNQPQHF; CDR3nt: TGTGCCAGCAGCTTAGGCATAAGGGAGGTGAACCAGCCCCAGCATTTT
j_gene: TRBJ2-7; abundance: many; v_gene: TRBV12-3/TRBV12-4; d_gene: TRBD2; CDR3aa: CASSLTSGYYEQYF; CDR3nt: TGTGCCAGCAGCCTGACTAGCGGGTACTACGAGCAGTACTTC
j_gene: TRBJ1-2; abundance: NA; v_gene: TRBV18; d_gene: NA; CDR3aa: CASSPPGRANYGYTF; CDR3nt: TGTGCCAGCTCACCACCGGGGAGGGCTAACTATGGCTACACCTTC
j_gene: TRBJ2-3; abundance: few; v_gene: TRBV6-5; d_gene: TRBD2; CDR3aa: CASSQWTSGTDTQYF; CDR3nt: TGTGCCAGCAGCCAGTGGACTAGCGGCACAGATACGCAGTATTTT
j_gene: TRBJ1-6; abundance: many; v_gene: TRBV11-2; d_gene: NA; CDR3aa: CASSRVGETNSPLHF; CDR3nt: TGTGCCAGCAGCCGCGTCGGGGAAACGAATTCACCCCTCCACTTT
j_gene: TRBJ2-7; abundance: few; v_gene: TRBV11-2; d_gene: NA; CDR3aa: CASSLVTYEQYF; CDR3nt: TGTGCCAGCAGCTTAGTGACCTACGAGCAGTACTTC
j_gene: TRBJ2-1; abundance: many; v_gene: TRBV6-6; d_gene: TRBD2; CDR3aa: CASRGLADKENEQFF; CDR3nt: TGTGCCAGCAGGGGACTAGCGGACAAAGAGAATGAGCAGTTCTTC
j_gene: TRBJ1-2; abundance: many; v_gene: TRBV20-1; d_gene: NA; CDR3aa: CSAPEGSHYGYTF; CDR3nt: TGCAGTGCCCCGGAGGGGAGTCACTATGGCTACACCTTC
j_gene: TRBJ1-5; abundance: NA; v_gene: TRBV10-2; d_gene: TRBD1; CDR3aa: CASSDGRQGAGQPQHF; CDR3nt: TGCGCCAGCAGTGACGGGAGGCAGGGGGCGGGTCAGCCCCAGCATTTT
j_gene: TRBJ2-2; abundance: many; v_gene: TRBV5-1; d_gene: NA; CDR3aa: CASSLVVQFSTGELFF; CDR3nt: TGCGCCAGCAGCTTGGTCGTTCAGTTCTCCACCGGGGAGCTGTTTTTT
j_gene: TRBJ2-7; abundance: NA; v_gene: TRBV5-5; d_gene: TRBD1; CDR3aa: CASRAGQGAYEQYF; CDR3nt: TGTGCCAGCCGCGCGGGACAGGGGGCCTACGAGCAGTACTTC
j_gene: TRBJ1-5; abundance: many; v_gene: TRBV13; d_gene: TRBD1; CDR3aa: CASSLGQAAEPQHF; CDR3nt: TGTGCCAGCAGCTTGGGACAGGCTGCTGAGCCCCAGCATTTT